The 8 T cell receptor beta chains presented below share a single source sample, sequenced in a study of cytomegalovirus exposure and HLA in healthy donors. PCR amplification relied on 60 Vbeta primers (plus 13 Jbeta primers). This table comes from immunoSEQ multiplex PCR, and its TCRdb copy is limited to in-frame clones, with some not included. Among around 140,000 clones listed, roughly 73% were seen once. Material for sequencing was PBMCs. These receptors were taken from a woman aged 18 to 35 in good health and CMV-seronegative.

The rearrangement links TRBV5-1 to TRBJ1-2; D is ambiguous. Between the trimmed V and J ends, which lost 3 bases and 0 bases, there was a span of 9 bases. Germline V CDR1 and CDR2: SGHRS, YFSETQ. There are 14 residues in the CDR3. CDR3 DNA: TGCGCCAGCAGCTCCGCGGATGCTAACTATGGCTACACCTTC. Its translation: CASSSADANYGYTF.

The sample holds a few counts of this clone. V gene TRBV29-1 combines with J gene TRBJ1-1; D gene uncertain. Germline lookup yields CDR1 SQVTM and CDR2 ANQGSEA. Deletions cut 4 bases from V and 1 base from J, with 13 bases between. This CDR3 comprises 14 residues. The CDR3 here is CSVVGRAWNTEAFF. CDR3 coding DNA: TGCAGCGTTGTGGGGAGGGCCTGGAACACTGAAGCTTTCTTT.

This chain joins TRBV4-3 and TRBJ1-2, with 8 positions matching TRBD1. V lost 3 bases, J lost 2 bases, and 2 bases stayed unmatched. Germline CDR1 LGHNA, CDR2 YSLEER. The CDR3 runs 14 residues. CDR3 residues: CASSHDRGNYGYTF. The CDR3 bases are TGCGCCAGCAGCCACGACAGGGGAAACTATGGCTACACCTTC.

V and J are TRBV4-2 and TRBJ1-4, with TRBD1 identical over 9 bases. The CDR3 length is 16 residues. Germline V gene lookup returns CDR1 LGHNA and CDR2 YNFKEQ. After removal of 2 bases from V and 8 bases from J, the junction contained 9 bases not matched to a gene. The CDR3 reads CASSQQDRGRNEKLFF. The CDR3 DNA reads as TGTGCCAGCAGCCAACAGGACAGGGGCCGCAACGAAAAACTGTTTTTT.

This clone was picked up one time. This chain joins TRBV14 and TRBJ2-1; D might be TRBD1 (6 bases). CDR1 and CDR2 from the germline V gene are SGHDN and FVKESK. Trimming removed 4 bases from V and 7 bases from J, with 17 bases in between. This CDR3 contains 15 residues. In nucleotides, the CDR3 is TGTGCCAGCAGCCGGTTGACTACAGGGCGGAATGAGCAGTTCTTC. It yields the protein CASSRLTTGRNEQFF.

The chain combines TRBV5-8 with TRBJ1-2, with D possibly being TRBD1 (5 bases). The CDR3 extends over 14 amino acids. CDR1 is SGHTS and CDR2 is YDEGEE in the germline V gene. The V gene lost 4 bases and the J gene lost 2 bases, with 12 bases spanning the gap. The DNA of the CDR3 is TGTGCCAGCAGCCAACCAGGGTCCAACTATGGCTACACCTTC. It encodes CASSQPGSNYGYTF.

The chain couples TRBV11-2 to TRBJ2-3, with D perhaps matching TRBD1 (7 bases). The CDR3 has 16 amino acids. With 3 bases removed from V and 2 bases from J, the gap between germline ends came to 15 bases. Per the germline V gene, CDR1 is SGHAT and CDR2 is FQNNGV. CDR3 sequence (DNA): TGTGCCAGCAGCTTTAGGAGACAGGGACTCACAGATACGCAGTATTTT. Its translation is CASSFRRQGLTDTQYF.

This sequence joins TRBV27 and TRBJ2-3; no firm D call. Germline CDR1 reads MNHEY; CDR2 reads SMNVEV (reference sequence). This CDR3 has 12 amino acids. Trimming stripped 5 bases from V and 2 bases from J, with 5 bases between. The CDR3 bases are TGTGCCAGCAGTCAAAACACAGATACGCAGTATTTT. This encodes CASSQNTDTQYF.